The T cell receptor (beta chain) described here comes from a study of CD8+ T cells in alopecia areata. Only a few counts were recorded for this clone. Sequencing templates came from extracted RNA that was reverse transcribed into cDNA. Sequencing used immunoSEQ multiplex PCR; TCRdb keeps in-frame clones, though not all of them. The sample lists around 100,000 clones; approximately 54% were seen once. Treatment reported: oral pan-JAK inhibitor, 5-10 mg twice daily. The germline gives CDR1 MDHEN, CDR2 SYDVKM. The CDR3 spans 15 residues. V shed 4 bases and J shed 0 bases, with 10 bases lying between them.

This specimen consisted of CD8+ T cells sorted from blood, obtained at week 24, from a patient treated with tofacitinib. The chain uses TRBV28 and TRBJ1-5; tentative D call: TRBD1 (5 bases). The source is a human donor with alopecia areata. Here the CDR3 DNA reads TGTGCCAGCAGTTGGGGGGAGACTAGCAATCAGCCCCAGCATTTT. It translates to CASSWGETSNQPQHF.